Listed below are T cell receptor beta chains from one sample, sequenced in a study of T cell responses to AZD1222 COVID-19 vaccine. Sequencing used immunoSEQ multiplex PCR; TCRdb keeps in-frame clones, though not all of them. Among 40,000 to 45,000 clones, around three quarters were seen once, and the ten largest hold about 3.6%. Source: peripheral blood, taken on day 0 of AZD1222 vaccination. Source of these receptors: an adult in good health. The CDR3 runs from the conserved cysteine through the conserved F or W. The D gene is left open where the match is weak. Only part of the rows carry a size: once, few, many, or a class if the clone is expanded.

cdr3_aa: CAISEQAGGPLHF
cdr3_nt: TGTGCCATCAGTGAGCAGGCTGGGGGACCCCTCCACTTT
j_call: TRBJ1-6
d_call: NA
clone_size: few
v_call: TRBV10-3

cdr3_aa: CASSTTGGDSPLHF
cdr3_nt: TGTGCCAGTAGTACCACAGGGGGCGATTCACCCCTCCACTTT
j_call: TRBJ1-6
d_call: TRBD1
clone_size: NA
v_call: TRBV19

cdr3_aa: CASSVADLSGNTIYF
cdr3_nt: TGTGCCAGCAGCGTAGCGGACCTCTCTGGAAACACCATATATTTT
j_call: TRBJ1-3
d_call: NA
clone_size: NA
v_call: TRBV9

cdr3_aa: CASRPTGGSGYTF
cdr3_nt: TGTGCCAGCAGGCCTACAGGGGGCAGTGGCTACACCTTC
j_call: TRBJ1-2
d_call: TRBD1
clone_size: NA
v_call: TRBV12-3/TRBV12-4

cdr3_aa: CASSLGSSSMNTEAFF
cdr3_nt: TGTGCCAGCAGCTTAGGTTCAAGTTCCATGAACACTGAAGCTTTCTTT
j_call: TRBJ1-1
d_call: NA
clone_size: NA
v_call: TRBV7-9

cdr3_aa: CASSKCRTAINYGYTF
cdr3_nt: TGTGCCAGCAGCAAATGTCGGACAGCTATCAACTATGGCTACACCTTC
j_call: TRBJ1-2
d_call: NA
clone_size: NA
v_call: TRBV21-1

cdr3_aa: CATSRDRGAPEDSNQPQHF
cdr3_nt: TGTGCCACCAGCAGAGATCGGGGGGCACCGGAGGATAGCAATCAGCCCCAGCATTTT
j_call: TRBJ1-5
d_call: NA
clone_size: NA
v_call: TRBV15

cdr3_aa: CASSEAPRSDSYEQYF
cdr3_nt: TGTGCCAGCAGTGAAGCACCCAGGTCCGATTCCTACGAGCAGTACTTC
j_call: TRBJ2-7
d_call: NA
clone_size: NA
v_call: TRBV6-1

cdr3_aa: CASSPRDSVHF
cdr3_nt: TGTGCCAGCAGCCCCCGGGACAGCGTCCACTTC
j_call: TRBJ2-5
d_call: TRBD1
clone_size: once
v_call: TRBV7-9

cdr3_aa: CASSILVPGTGGVRPQHF
cdr3_nt: TGTGCCAGTAGTATTTTAGTGCCGGGGACAGGGGGTGTGAGGCCCCAGCATTTT
j_call: TRBJ1-5
d_call: TRBD1
clone_size: NA
v_call: TRBV19

cdr3_aa: CASSWTSGVSETQYF
cdr3_nt: TGTGCCAGCAGCTGGACTAGCGGGGTCTCAGAGACCCAGTACTTC
j_call: TRBJ2-5
d_call: TRBD2
clone_size: NA
v_call: TRBV28

cdr3_aa: CASSAGTAYEQYF
cdr3_nt: TGTGCCAGCAGCGCCGGGACAGCCTACGAGCAGTACTTC
j_call: TRBJ2-7
d_call: TRBD1
clone_size: NA
v_call: TRBV9

cdr3_aa: CASTPQDGVLYEQYF
cdr3_nt: TGTGCCAGCACCCCTCAGGACGGAGTCCTCTACGAGCAGTACTTC
j_call: TRBJ2-7
d_call: NA
clone_size: few
v_call: TRBV6-2/TRBV6-3

cdr3_aa: CASTTGLAGELFF
cdr3_nt: TGTGCCAGCACCACAGGCTTGGCCGGGGAGCTGTTTTTT
j_call: TRBJ2-2
d_call: NA
clone_size: NA
v_call: TRBV7-9

cdr3_aa: CASSLARGAGSNQPQHF
cdr3_nt: TGTGCCAGCAGCTTGGCCCGGGGGGCAGGGAGCAATCAGCCCCAGCATTTT
j_call: TRBJ1-5
d_call: NA
clone_size: NA
v_call: TRBV5-6

cdr3_aa: CASSFAGQETQYF
cdr3_nt: TGTGCCAGCAGTTTCGCGGGGCAAGAGACCCAGTACTTC
j_call: TRBJ2-5
d_call: NA
clone_size: NA
v_call: TRBV12-3/TRBV12-4

cdr3_aa: CAIKGGINTEAFF
cdr3_nt: TGTGCCATCAAAGGGGGAATTAACACTGAAGCTTTCTTT
j_call: TRBJ1-1
d_call: NA
clone_size: NA
v_call: TRBV10-3

cdr3_aa: CASSLGGAGELFF
cdr3_nt: TGTGCCAGCAGCTTAGGAGGGGCCGGGGAGCTGTTTTTT
j_call: TRBJ2-2
d_call: NA
clone_size: NA
v_call: TRBV7-3

cdr3_aa: CATGPRGVTDTQYF
cdr3_nt: TGTGCCACCGGGCCAAGGGGGGTCACAGATACGCAGTATTTT
j_call: TRBJ2-3
d_call: NA
clone_size: NA
v_call: TRBV10-3

cdr3_aa: CSAGRALETQYF
cdr3_nt: TGCAGCGCCGGCAGGGCGTTGGAGACCCAGTACTTC
j_call: TRBJ2-5
d_call: NA
clone_size: NA
v_call: TRBV29-1

cdr3_aa: CASSVPQGHQETQYF
cdr3_nt: TGTGCCAGCAGTGTACCACAGGGGCACCAAGAGACCCAGTACTTC
j_call: TRBJ2-5
d_call: TRBD1
clone_size: NA
v_call: TRBV28

cdr3_aa: CAWSGSGLHEQYF
cdr3_nt: TGTGCCTGGAGCGGATCAGGGTTACACGAGCAGTACTTC
j_call: TRBJ2-7
d_call: NA
clone_size: NA
v_call: TRBV30

cdr3_aa: CASSVGQGSRETQYF
cdr3_nt: TGTGCCAGTAGTGTAGGACAGGGGTCGAGAGAGACCCAGTACTTC
j_call: TRBJ2-5
d_call: TRBD1
clone_size: NA
v_call: TRBV19

cdr3_aa: CASSRRGLGWQYF
cdr3_nt: TGTGCCAGCAGCCGTCGGGGGCTTGGGTGGCAGTACTTC
j_call: TRBJ2-7
d_call: NA
clone_size: NA
v_call: TRBV7-8

cdr3_aa: CSAREGRGYTF
cdr3_nt: TGCAGTGCTAGAGAGGGGAGGGGCTACACCTTC
j_call: TRBJ1-2
d_call: NA
clone_size: NA
v_call: TRBV20-1

cdr3_aa: CASGTGGGGETQYF
cdr3_nt: TGTGCCAGCGGTACGGGGGGAGGGGGAGAGACCCAGTACTTC
j_call: TRBJ2-5
d_call: NA
clone_size: NA
v_call: TRBV6-5

cdr3_aa: CATSRGIDTGELFF
cdr3_nt: TGTGCCACCAGCAGGGGGATCGACACCGGGGAGCTGTTTTTT
j_call: TRBJ2-2
d_call: NA
clone_size: NA
v_call: TRBV15

cdr3_aa: CASSESGGADTQYF
cdr3_nt: TGTGCCAGCAGTGAATCCGGGGGCGCAGATACGCAGTATTTT
j_call: TRBJ2-3
d_call: NA
clone_size: NA
v_call: TRBV6-1

cdr3_aa: CASSLDGTAYGYTF
cdr3_nt: TGTGCCAGCAGCTTAGACGGGACAGCCTATGGCTACACCTTC
j_call: TRBJ1-2
d_call: TRBD1
clone_size: NA
v_call: TRBV7-2

cdr3_aa: CASSLVTFQPQHF
cdr3_nt: TGTGCCAGCAGCTTAGTAACGTTTCAGCCCCAGCATTTT
j_call: TRBJ1-5
d_call: NA
clone_size: NA
v_call: TRBV7-2

cdr3_aa: CASSATVGVGNTIYF
cdr3_nt: TGTGCCAGCAGCGCGACCGTGGGCGTTGGAAACACCATATATTTT
j_call: TRBJ1-3
d_call: NA
clone_size: NA
v_call: TRBV5-4

cdr3_aa: CASSLREGEKLFF
cdr3_nt: TGTGCCAGCAGTTTACGGGAAGGTGAAAAACTGTTTTTT
j_call: TRBJ1-4
d_call: NA
clone_size: NA
v_call: TRBV12-3/TRBV12-4

cdr3_aa: CASSLGYNEQFF
cdr3_nt: TGTGCCAGCAGTTTGGGGTACAATGAGCAGTTCTTC
j_call: TRBJ2-1
d_call: NA
clone_size: medium-sized
v_call: TRBV28

cdr3_aa: CASSFLPGGTEAFF
cdr3_nt: TGCGCCAGCAGCTTTCTCCCAGGGGGCACTGAAGCTTTCTTT
j_call: TRBJ1-1
d_call: TRBD1
clone_size: few
v_call: TRBV5-1

cdr3_aa: CASSTPQGYGYTF
cdr3_nt: TGTGCCAGTAGTACCCCCCAGGGGTACGGCTACACCTTC
j_call: TRBJ1-2
d_call: NA
clone_size: NA
v_call: TRBV19

cdr3_aa: CASSVGIRYEQYF
cdr3_nt: TGTGCCAGCAGCGTAGGGATTCGCTACGAGCAGTACTTC
j_call: TRBJ2-7
d_call: NA
clone_size: NA
v_call: TRBV9

cdr3_aa: CASSEVNEQFF
cdr3_nt: TGCGCCAGCAGTGAGGTCAATGAGCAGTTCTTC
j_call: TRBJ2-1
d_call: NA
clone_size: NA
v_call: TRBV10-1

cdr3_aa: CAWTEGGYGYTF
cdr3_nt: TGTGCCTGGACTGAGGGAGGCTATGGCTACACCTTC
j_call: TRBJ1-2
d_call: NA
clone_size: NA
v_call: TRBV30

cdr3_aa: CASQQGMNTEAFF
cdr3_nt: TGTGCCAGTCAACAGGGGATGAACACTGAAGCTTTCTTT
j_call: TRBJ1-1
d_call: TRBD1
clone_size: NA
v_call: TRBV14

cdr3_aa: CASSSTGTGGNEQFF
cdr3_nt: TGCGCCAGCAGCTCTACCGGGACAGGGGGCAATGAGCAGTTCTTC
j_call: TRBJ2-1
d_call: TRBD1
clone_size: NA
v_call: TRBV5-1

cdr3_aa: CASSVFRGSGNTIYF
cdr3_nt: TGTGCCAGTAGTGTCTTCCGCGGCTCTGGAAACACCATATATTTT
j_call: TRBJ1-3
d_call: NA
clone_size: NA
v_call: TRBV19

cdr3_aa: CASSSQGSPTRDTQYF
cdr3_nt: TGTGCCAGCAGTTCTCAGGGTTCCCCAACCAGGGATACGCAGTATTTT
j_call: TRBJ2-3
d_call: NA
clone_size: few
v_call: TRBV28

cdr3_aa: CASSLAAGGFNEQFF
cdr3_nt: TGTGCCAGCAGCTTAGCAGCGGGGGGGTTCAATGAGCAGTTCTTC
j_call: TRBJ2-1
d_call: TRBD2
clone_size: NA
v_call: TRBV11-3

cdr3_aa: CASSPPGLAGNTEAFF
cdr3_nt: TGTGCCAGCTCACCACCGGGTCTCGCCGGAAACACTGAAGCTTTCTTT
j_call: TRBJ1-1
d_call: NA
clone_size: once
v_call: TRBV18

cdr3_aa: CASSLTLTRGSTDTQYF
cdr3_nt: TGTGCCAGCAGTTTAACGCTGACTAGGGGTAGCACAGATACGCAGTATTTT
j_call: TRBJ2-3
d_call: NA
clone_size: NA
v_call: TRBV7-9

cdr3_aa: CASSVASGQLYEQYF
cdr3_nt: TGTGCCAGCAGCGTAGCTTCGGGACAGCTATACGAGCAGTACTTC
j_call: TRBJ2-7
d_call: TRBD1
clone_size: NA
v_call: TRBV9

cdr3_aa: CASSWGANEKLFF
cdr3_nt: TGTGCCAGCAGTTGGGGGGCAAATGAAAAACTGTTTTTT
j_call: TRBJ1-4
d_call: NA
clone_size: NA
v_call: TRBV27

cdr3_aa: CASSEFNSGARETQYF
cdr3_nt: TGTGCCAGCAGTGAATTCAATTCCGGGGCACGAGAGACCCAGTACTTC
j_call: TRBJ2-5
d_call: NA
clone_size: NA
v_call: TRBV6-1

cdr3_aa: CAGATDGYNEQFF
cdr3_nt: TGTGCCGGCGCGACAGACGGATACAATGAGCAGTTCTTC
j_call: TRBJ2-1
d_call: NA
clone_size: NA
v_call: TRBV18

cdr3_aa: CASSLVSGGGGHEQFF
cdr3_nt: TGCGCCAGCAGCTTGGTTTCTGGCGGGGGGGGTCATGAGCAGTTCTTC
j_call: TRBJ2-1
d_call: TRBD2
clone_size: NA
v_call: TRBV5-1

cdr3_aa: CASSPGGNSGNTIYF
cdr3_nt: TGTGCCAGCAGCCCTGGGGGGAACTCTGGAAACACCATATATTTT
j_call: TRBJ1-3
d_call: NA
clone_size: NA
v_call: TRBV7-9

cdr3_aa: CASSVASTDSGYGYTF
cdr3_nt: TGTGCCAGCAGCGTAGCTTCTACAGACTCAGGCTATGGCTACACCTTC
j_call: TRBJ1-2
d_call: NA
clone_size: NA
v_call: TRBV9

cdr3_aa: CASSSWDRGHYGYTF
cdr3_nt: TGTGCCAGCAGCTCCTGGGACAGGGGACACTATGGCTACACCTTC
j_call: TRBJ1-2
d_call: TRBD1
clone_size: NA
v_call: TRBV6-6

cdr3_aa: CASSLEGQGDEQYF
cdr3_nt: TGTGCCAGCAGCTTAGAGGGACAGGGCGACGAGCAGTACTTC
j_call: TRBJ2-7
d_call: TRBD1
clone_size: NA
v_call: TRBV11-3

cdr3_aa: CASSTTGTPGELFF
cdr3_nt: TGCGCCAGCAGTACGACAGGGACCCCCGGGGAGCTGTTTTTT
j_call: TRBJ2-2
d_call: TRBD1
clone_size: once
v_call: TRBV10-2

cdr3_aa: CASSQWSGGAGELFF
cdr3_nt: TGTGCCAGCAGCCAATGGAGCGGGGGGGCCGGGGAGCTGTTTTTT
j_call: TRBJ2-2
d_call: TRBD2
clone_size: NA
v_call: TRBV3-1/TRBV3-2

cdr3_aa: CASSPGYTEAFF
cdr3_nt: TGTGCCAGCAGCCCAGGGTACACTGAAGCTTTCTTT
j_call: TRBJ1-1
d_call: NA
clone_size: NA
v_call: TRBV12-3/TRBV12-4

cdr3_aa: CASSLGSSYNSPLHF
cdr3_nt: TGTGCCAGCAGCTTAGGGAGCTCCTATAATTCACCCCTCCACTTT
j_call: TRBJ1-6
d_call: NA
clone_size: NA
v_call: TRBV11-2

cdr3_aa: CASSYSSTSGNTIYF
cdr3_nt: TGTGCCAGCAGTTACTCTTCCACCTCTGGAAACACCATATATTTT
j_call: TRBJ1-3
d_call: NA
clone_size: once
v_call: TRBV6-6

cdr3_aa: CASSELRTMDTIYF
cdr3_nt: TGTGCCAGCAGTGAATTGAGGACGATGGACACCATATATTTT
j_call: TRBJ1-3
d_call: NA
clone_size: NA
v_call: TRBV25-1